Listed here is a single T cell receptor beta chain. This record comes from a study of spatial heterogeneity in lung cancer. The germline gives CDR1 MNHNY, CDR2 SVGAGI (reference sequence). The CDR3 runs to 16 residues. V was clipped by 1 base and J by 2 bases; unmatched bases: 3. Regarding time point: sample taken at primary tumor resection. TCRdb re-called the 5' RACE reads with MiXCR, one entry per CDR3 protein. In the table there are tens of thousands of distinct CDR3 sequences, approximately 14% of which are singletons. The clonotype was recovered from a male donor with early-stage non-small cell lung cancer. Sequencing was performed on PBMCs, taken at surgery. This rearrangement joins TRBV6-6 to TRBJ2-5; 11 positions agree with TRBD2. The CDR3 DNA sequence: TGTGCCAGCAGTTACTGGCTAGCGGGGGGTCAAGAGACCCAGTACTTC. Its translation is CASSYWLAGGQETQYF.